The text below deals with one T cell receptor (beta chain). No antigen is known for it. The table came from immunoSEQ multiplex PCR; TCRdb's copy has only in-frame clones and leaves some out. The sample comprises millions of clones, 90% to 95% of which are singletons, and 0.1% to 0.15% rests with the top ten. The data are from a study of shared clonotypes between healthy human individuals. The V and J ends lost 6 bases and 5 bases respectively, with 13 bases between them. CDR3 size: 13 residues. CDR1 SNHLY and CDR2 FYNNEI come from the germline V gene. Regarding the study as a whole: Apart from blood, nothing was sampled; tissue repertoires likely differ.

The sequenced sample consisted of naive CD4+ T cells sorted from blood. Subset defined: CD45RA+ positively selected. The V and J genes are TRBV2 and TRBJ2-5; D may be TRBD1 (6 bases). This TCR was sampled from a man between 18 and 29 years old in good health. CDR3 sequence reads: CASRGGLAETQYF. The CDR3 DNA is TGTGCCAGCAGAGGGGGATTAGCGGAGACCCAGTACTTC.